This T cell receptor beta chain was obtained from a study of metastatic and nonmetastatic thyroid tumors. Across the whole study: A comparison of repertoires was made across blood and tumor or nodule tissue from malignant and benign thyroid patients. Study results and caveats: A significant increase in TCR beta diversity was reportedly seen in malignant thyroid tumors relative to benign nodules, in blood and tumor.

Germline CDR1 and CDR2: SGDLS and YYNGEE. The V segment lost 3 bases and the J segment 2 bases; nucleotides outside the gene matches: 4. CDR3 length equals 14 residues. None of the patients had undergone any treatment ahead of thyroid surgery. As regards this clone: Antigen: not known. This sequence may be a read error, since a much larger clone differs from it by one base.

MiXCR was used by TCRdb to re-call the PCR reads. The sample includes 65,000 to 70,000 clones, 11% to 15% of them seen just once. The chain has TRBV9 and TRBJ2-5; 7 bases fit TRBD1. This clonotype originated in a male donor with papillary thyroid cancer or a benign thyroid nodule (not recorded which). Some clones in this sample may be carry-over from other donors' samples. Material: blood. The CDR3 region is CASSDPGQQETQYF. The CDR3 bases are TGTGCCAGCAGCGATCCGGGACAGCAAGAGACCCAGTACTTC.